This is a list of T cell receptor beta chains from one sample in a study of Graves' ophthalmopathy and Graves' hyperthyroidism. MiXCR, run by TCRdb on the multiplex PCR reads, gives a single entry per CDR3 protein. This table holds about 590,000 distinct CDR3 sequences, approximately 37% found once. The sequenced material came from peripheral blood or thyroid tissue (not recorded which). These receptor sequences come from an adult man with Graves' hyperthyroidism. Both conserved end residues are part of each CDR3. D genes are given only for firm matches. Rows give clone size only sometimes, using once, few, many, or a class for an expanded clone.

d_call j_call clone_size v_call cdr3_aa cdr3_nt
NA TRBJ2-1 NA TRBV7-9 CASSHSGRRGDYNEQFF TGTGCCAGCAGCCACTCGGGGCGGAGAGGAGATTACAATGAGCAGTTCTTC
NA TRBJ2-2 few TRBV5-6 CASSLREGDAGELFF TGTGCCAGCAGCTTAAGGGAAGGGGACGCCGGGGAGCTGTTTTTT
TRBD1 TRBJ1-2 NA TRBV29-1 CSSDRDRVGGYTF TGCAGCAGTGACCGGGACAGGGTCGGCGGCTACACCTTC
NA TRBJ1-6 many TRBV20-1 CSAHPPPLHF TGCAGTGCTCATCCCCCACCCCTCCACTTT
TRBD2 TRBJ2-2 NA TRBV9 CVSSVHKRSGGAPGTGELFF TGTGTCAGCAGCGTTCATAAGAGAAGCGGGGGGGCTCCCGGCACCGGGGAGCTGTTTTTT
NA TRBJ2-5 once TRBV20-1 CSADRQETQYF TGCAGTGCCGACAGGCAAGAGACCCAGTACTTC
NA TRBJ2-6 NA TRBV7-2 CASSLAVGVNVLTF TGTGCCAGCAGCTTAGCCGTTGGGGTGAACGTCCTGACTTTC
NA TRBJ2-7 once TRBV10-2 CASSDGGRTYEQYF TGCGCCAGCAGTGATGGGGGTAGGACCTACGAGCAGTACTTC
TRBD2 TRBJ2-7 many TRBV6-1 CASSGGRGGFYEQYF TGTGCCAGCAGTGGAGGGCGGGGGGGCTTCTACGAGCAGTACTTC
NA TRBJ1-2 many TRBV24-1 CATSDLQSGYTF TGTGCCACCAGTGACCTTCAATCCGGCTACACCTTC
NA TRBJ2-3 NA TRBV15 CATSRDVRVRTDTQYF TGTGCCACCAGCAGAGATGTGCGGGTACGCACAGATACGCAGTATTTT
NA TRBJ2-7 few TRBV5-1 CASSLEVGNAYEQYF TGCGCCAGCAGCTTGGAGGTAGGGAACGCCTACGAGCAGTACTTC
TRBD1 TRBJ1-6 once TRBV20-1 CSASIGTGDSPLHF TGCAGTGCTAGTATCGGGACAGGGGATTCACCCCTCCACTTT
NA TRBJ2-7 NA TRBV27 CASSLSHPGYEQYF TGTGCCAGCAGTTTATCTCATCCGGGCTACGAGCAGTACTTC
NA TRBJ1-2 NA TRBV29-1 CSVDPETDTPYGYTF TGCAGCGTAGACCCCGAAACGGACACCCCCTATGGCTACACCTTC
TRBD1 TRBJ1-1 NA TRBV7-8 CASSLAGQGARTEAFF TGTGCCAGCAGCTTAGCGGGACAGGGGGCGAGGACTGAAGCTTTCTTT
TRBD1 TRBJ1-5 few TRBV5-6 CASSATGDYSNQPQHF TGTGCCAGCAGCGCTACAGGGGATTATAGCAATCAGCCCCAGCATTTT
NA TRBJ2-2 few TRBV7-2 CASTPGGQPRTGELFF TGTGCCAGCACCCCCGGCGGACAACCCAGGACCGGGGAGCTGTTTTTT
NA TRBJ2-5 once TRBV7-2 CASSPIWGEETQYF TGTGCCAGCAGTCCGATATGGGGTGAGGAGACCCAGTACTTC
TRBD2 TRBJ2-7 NA TRBV7-6 CASRPSGDPGGTYEQYF TGTGCCAGCAGGCCTAGCGGAGACCCTGGGGGTACCTACGAGCAGTACTTC
TRBD1 TRBJ1-1 NA TRBV5-1 CASSLYTGANTEAFF TGCGCCAGCAGCTTATATACAGGGGCGAACACTGAAGCTTTCTTT
TRBD1 TRBJ1-6 many TRBV12-3/TRBV12-4 CASSRTGGASPLHF TGTGCCAGCAGTCGCACAGGGGGCGCTTCACCCCTCCACTTT
NA TRBJ2-7 NA TRBV15 CATSSKTRDNLYEQYF TGTGCCACCAGCAGTAAGACCCGGGACAACTTGTACGAGCAGTACTTC
NA TRBJ2-7 NA TRBV7-2 CASSIRTVTYEQYF TGTGCCAGCAGCATAAGGACAGTTACCTACGAGCAGTACTTC
NA TRBJ2-7 few TRBV13 CASSLKRRQPYYEQYF TGTGCCAGCAGCTTAAAACGGCGACAGCCCTACTACGAGCAGTACTTC
NA TRBJ1-6 NA TRBV29-1 CSVEVGPGNSPLHF TGCAGCGTTGAAGTAGGGCCGGGAAATTCACCCCTCCACTTT
NA TRBJ1-1 NA TRBV25-1 CVSSLVKGLNTEAFF TGTGTCAGCAGCTTGGTGAAGGGGCTGAACACTGAAGCTTTCTTT
NA TRBJ2-7 NA TRBV10-3 CASSLSGSAYEQYF TGTGCCAGCAGTTTATCTGGCAGCGCCTACGAGCAGTACTTC
NA TRBJ2-1 few TRBV29-1 CSVDNGVRDNEQFF TGCAGCGTTGATAACGGGGTGAGGGACAATGAGCAGTTCTTC
TRBD1 TRBJ2-7 few TRBV5-4 CASSLAHGQGTLSYEQYF TGTGCCAGCAGCTTGGCCCATGGACAGGGGACACTCTCCTACGAGCAGTACTTC
TRBD2 TRBJ2-3 NA TRBV7-2 CASSFSGIPTDTQYF TGTGCCAGCAGCTTTAGCGGGATCCCCACAGATACGCAGTATTTT
NA TRBJ2-7 many TRBV20-1 CSARHPAESPYEQYF TGCAGTGCTAGACACCCCGCCGAGTCCCCCTACGAGCAGTACTTC
TRBD2 TRBJ2-7 NA TRBV14 CASSPASGDPWEQYF TGTGCCAGCTCACCGGCTAGCGGGGATCCGTGGGAGCAGTACTTC
TRBD2 TRBJ2-7 NA TRBV6-6 CASSYPKREGYYGQYF TGTGCCAGCAGTTATCCTAAGCGGGAGGGTTACTACGGGCAGTACTTC
NA TRBJ1-1 NA TRBV19 CASSMKHSNTEAFF TGTGCCAGTAGTATGAAACACTCGAACACTGAAGCTTTCTTT
TRBD1 TRBJ1-5 NA TRBV15 CATSMKDRGYNQPQHF TGTGCCACCAGCATGAAGGACAGGGGGTACAATCAGCCCCAGCATTTT
NA TRBJ1-5 many TRBV20-1 CSARREVGQPQHF TGCAGTGCTAGGAGGGAGGTAGGTCAGCCCCAGCATTTT
TRBD2 TRBJ2-6 NA TRBV5-4 CASTPRGGASGANVLTF TGTGCCAGCACGCCCCGGGGGGGGGCGTCTGGGGCCAACGTCCTGACTTTC